The 5 T cell receptor beta chains presented below share a single source sample, sequenced in a study of OX40 agonist ivuxolimab in advanced cancers. Profiled with immunoSEQ multiplex PCR; TCRdb holds only in-frame clones, not every one. The sample records 120,000 or so clones, 80% to 95% being singletons. Source: CD4+ or CD8+ T cells sorted from blood, taken in a trial of the OX40 agonist ivuxolimab. These receptor sequences come from an adult with an advanced solid tumor such as melanoma, head and neck, liver or kidney cancer.

This chain joins TRBV2 and TRBJ1-4; 7 bases fit TRBD1. J was trimmed by 8 bases and V by 4 bases; bases with no gene match: 7. Germline CDR1 reads SNHLY; CDR2 reads FYNNEI. The CDR3 totals 14 residues. The CDR3 here is CASSADQGGEKLFF. CDR3 bases: TGTGCCAGCAGTGCTGATCAGGGGGGCGAAAAACTGTTTTTT.

The rearrangement joins TRBV28 to TRBJ1-2, with a tentative D call TRBD1 (5 bases). This CDR3 is 12 amino acids long. CDR1 MDHEN and CDR2 SYDVKM come from the germline V gene. Between the trimmed V and J ends, which lost 8 bases and 4 bases, there was a span of 11 bases. CDR3 nucleotide sequence: TGTGCCAGCGTAGGGACCTCCTATGGCTACACCTTC. The encoded protein is CASVGTSYGYTF.

The chain recombines TRBV9 with TRBJ1-2; 8 bases are a match to TRBD1. V trimming: 2 bases; J trimming: 2 bases; junction bases outside the gene matches: 5. This CDR3 contains 15 residues. Germline lookup yields CDR1 SGDLS and CDR2 YYNGEE. CDR3 protein: CASSVGQASNYGYTF. The CDR3 bases are TGTGCCAGCAGCGTGGGACAGGCTAGCAACTATGGCTACACCTTC.

This clone came up once. The chain is built from TRBV19 and TRBJ2-7; the D call may be TRBD1 or TRBD2 (5 bases each). V lost 8 bases, J lost 6 bases, and 14 bases lay in between. This CDR3 has 12 amino acids. In germline, CDR1 is LNHDA, CDR2 SQIVND (reference sequence). CDR3 protein: CASGTGIGEQYF. The CDR3 DNA reads as TGTGCCAGTGGGACCGGAATAGGCGAGCAGTACTTC.

The V call is TRBV7-7, the J call TRBJ2-1, with D unresolved. The germline gives CDR1 SSHAT, CDR2 FNYEAQ (reference sequence). This CDR3 has 12 residues. V lost 6 bases and J 6 bases, leaving 9 bases between the germline ends. CDR3 sequence (DNA): TGTGCCAGCAGTTCTTGGTCCAATGAGCAGTTCTTC. Protein: CASSSWSNEQFF.